The 13 T cell receptor beta chains given below trace back to one sample, sequenced in a study of T cell repertoires and HLA-DP antigens. These receptors' antigens are unknown. The protocol was immunoSEQ multiplex PCR, while the TCRdb copy is restricted to in-frame clones and leaves out a portion. The profile shows approximately 73,000 clones, roughly 75% of them singletons. Sequenced input: CD4+ T cells from PBMCs. Receptors were obtained from a man in his sixties in good health and CMV-seronegative.

The V gene is TRBV2, the J gene TRBJ2-2, with D tentatively TRBD1 (5 bases). The V gene lost 7 bases and the J gene lost 4 bases, with 10 bases spanning the gap. The germline gives CDR1 SNHLY, CDR2 FYNNEI. The CDR3 runs to 13 residues. The CDR3 bases are TGTGCCAGCAACAGGTGGGGCACCGGGGAGCTGTTTTTT. It yields the protein CASNRWGTGELFF.

The chain uses TRBV11-2 and TRBJ2-1; a possible D gene is TRBD2 (6 bases). V shed 3 bases and J shed 4 bases, with 10 bases lying between them. Germline V CDR1 and CDR2: SGHAT, FQNNGV. CDR3 length equals 14 residues. The CDR3 spells CASSFSSVYNEQFF. CDR3 in DNA: TGTGCCAGCAGCTTTTCTAGCGTGTACAATGAGCAGTTCTTC. Together with reference TRBV11-2 and TRBJ2-1, the CDR3 gives the full variable domain: EAGVAQSPRYKIIEKRQSVAFWCNPISGHATLYWYQQILGQGPKLLIQFQNNGVVDDSQLPKDRFSAERLKGVDSTLKIQPAKLEDSAVYLCASSFSSVYNEQFFGPGTRLTVL.

This clone is medium-sized. The V call is TRBV5-1, the J call TRBJ1-1, with no clear D. This CDR3 is built from 14 residues. Germline lookup yields CDR1 SGHRS and CDR2 YFSETQ. The V gene lost 0 bases and the J gene lost 2 bases, with 8 bases spanning the gap. The CDR3 DNA reads TGCGCCAGCAGCTTGGATAGCACCAACACTGAAGCTTTCTTT. It encodes CASSLDSTNTEAFF. The full variable domain, with the rest looked up from reference TRBV5-1 and TRBJ1-1, is KAGVTQTPRYLIKTRGQQVTLSCSPISGHRSVSWYQQTPGQGLQFLFEYFSETQRNKGNFPGRFSGRQFSNSRSEMNVSTLELGDSALYLCASSLDSTNTEAFFGQGTRLTVV.

DNA of the CDR3: TGTGCCAGCAGCCAAACGGGGGCCAACTATGGCTACACCTTC. Protein: CASSQTGANYGYTF. The chain employs TRBV28 and TRBJ1-2, with TRBD1 as a possible D gene (6 bases). The V end lost 6 bases, the J end lost 2 bases, and 13 bases lay between the germline ends. CDR3 length equals 14 residues. Germline lookup yields CDR1 MDHEN and CDR2 SYDVKM.

The chain has TRBV6-1 and TRBJ1-5; D remains unclear. The V end was cut by 8 bases, the J end by 1 base, with 9 bases between. CDR1 and CDR2 from the germline V gene are MNHNS and SASEGT. The CDR3 extends over 13 amino acids. The CDR3, as DNA: TGTGCCAGCGGCGAGTCGAGCAATCAGCCCCAGCATTTT. Amino acid sequence: CASGESSNQPQHF.

This clone was detected only a few times. The chain couples TRBV4-3 to TRBJ1-2; D remains ambiguous. Germline CDR1 is LGHNA and CDR2 is YSLEER. V lost 0 bases and J lost 2, with 7 bases in between. This CDR3 contains 14 residues. The CDR3 region is CASSQDRSNYGYTF. The CDR3 DNA is TGCGCCAGCAGCCAAGATCGTTCCAACTATGGCTACACCTTC.

The V call is TRBV7-9, the J call TRBJ2-4, with TRBD1 matching over 7 bases. From germline, CDR1 is SEHNR and CDR2 FQNEAQ (reference sequence). The length of the CDR3 is 14 residues. With V trimmed by 3 bases and J by 8 bases, 7 bases remained unmatched. The CDR3: CASSFRGQGDIQYF. In DNA form, the CDR3 reads TGTGCCAGCAGCTTCCGGGGTCAGGGGGACATTCAGTACTTC.

V and J are TRBV28 and TRBJ1-2; D is perhaps TRBD1 (6 bases). V was pared by 2 bases and J by 8 bases, with 12 bases between. Germline V gene sequence: CDR1 MDHEN, CDR2 SYDVKM. The CDR3 extends over 13 amino acids. Written as DNA, the CDR3 is TGTGCCAGCAGTTTAGCCGCAGGGGAGGGCTACACCTTC. Amino acids: CASSLAAGEGYTF.

The gene calls are TRBV15 and TRBJ1-2; no definite D call. CDR1 and CDR2 (germline): LNHNV, YYDKDF (reference sequence). The CDR3 consists of 15 residues. The V and J ends lost 0 bases and 5 bases respectively, with 13 bases between them. In DNA form, the CDR3 reads TGTGCCACCAGCAGAGATAGATCAGACATTTATGGCTACACCTTC. This codes for CATSRDRSDIYGYTF.

The rearrangement links TRBV7-9 to TRBJ1-2; D is uncertain. V was cut by 8 bases and J by 2 bases, with 12 bases left in between. The V gene's germline CDR1 is SEHNR and CDR2 FQNEAQ (reference sequence). The CDR3 is 13 amino acids. DNA of the CDR3: TGTGCCAGCGAAACCGGCAGGAACTATGGCTACACCTTC. Translating it yields CASETGRNYGYTF.

This sequence joins TRBV4-1 and TRBJ1-2, with TRBD1 matching over 8 bases. The CDR3 covers 13 residues. CDR1 MGHRA and CDR2 YSYEKL come from the germline V gene. V gave up 4 bases and J gave up 12 bases; unmatched junction bases: 10. The CDR3 loop is CASSPGTGQGDTF. The CDR3 DNA reads TGCGCCAGCAGCCCTGGGACAGGCCAAGGTGACACCTTC.

This clone was counted ten times or more. V and J are TRBV4-1 and TRBJ1-2; a weak D match, TRBD1 (5 bases). Trimming shortened V by 0 bases and J by 7 bases, and 15 bases separated the two germline ends. This CDR3 is 15 amino acids long. Germline V gives CDR1 MGHRA, CDR2 YSYEKL. The CDR3 spells CASSQDEGLSSGYTF. Written as DNA, the CDR3 is TGCGCCAGCAGCCAAGATGAGGGGCTCTCTAGTGGCTACACCTTC.

This clone was detected a few times. The rearrangement links TRBV10-2 to TRBJ2-3, with 11 nucleotides matching TRBD2. CDR3 length equals 16 residues. Germline CDR1 is WSHSY and CDR2 is SAAADI. Trimming cost V 0 bases and J 9 bases; bases outside gene matches: 8. The DNA of the CDR3 is TGCGCCAGCAGTGAGTCAGGTAGCGGGGGGGCAGGCACGCAGTATTTT. Translating gives CASSESGSGGAGTQYF.